The 17 T cell receptor beta chains presented below share a single source sample, sequenced in a study of cytomegalovirus exposure and HLA in healthy donors. PCR employed 60 Vbeta and 13 Jbeta primers. The table came from immunoSEQ multiplex PCR; TCRdb's copy has only in-frame clones and leaves some out. The table records some 120,000 clones, around 83% of them present only once. Specimen: PBMCs. The receptors here all came from a woman aged 18-29 years in good health and CMV-seropositive.

V usage is TRBV4-1 and J usage is TRBJ1-4; D ambiguous. Germline-derived CDR1 and CDR2 are MGHRA and YSYEKL. The CDR3 extends over 12 amino acids. V was trimmed by 5 bases and J by 8 bases, leaving 9 bases between them. CDR3 residues: CASSVSGEKLFF. The CDR3 DNA sequence: TGCGCCAGCAGCGTGAGCGGCGAAAAACTGTTTTTT.

The chain combines TRBV4-1 with TRBJ2-5; a weak D match, TRBD2 (5 bases). The V end was cut by 1 base, the J end by 6 bases, with 15 bases between. Germline V gives CDR1 MGHRA, CDR2 YSYEKL. This CDR3 comprises 15 residues. CDR3: CASSQVGLPSQTQYF. CDR3 DNA sequence: TGCGCCAGCAGCCAAGTAGGACTCCCCAGCCAGACCCAGTACTTC.

The chain links TRBV2 to TRBJ1-2; 7 nucleotides agree with TRBD1. The CDR3 is 14 residues long. After removal of 6 bases from V and 7 bases from J, the junction contained 11 bases not matched to a gene. Germline V lookup: CDR1 SNHLY, CDR2 FYNNEI. The CDR3 region is CASRAGGIRRGYTF. The CDR3 coding sequence is TGTGCCAGCAGAGCAGGGGGAATCCGACGTGGCTACACCTTC. Looking up the rest from reference TRBV2 and TRBJ1-2 gives the full variable domain: EPEVTQTPSHQVTQMGQEVILRCVPISNHLYFYWYRQILGQKVEFLVSFYNNEISEKSEIFDDQFSVERPDGSNFTLKIRSTKLEDSAMYFCASRAGGIRRGYTFGSGTRLTVV.

This clone was seen a handful of times. The junction shows a germline mismatch at one end, possibly a read error. This chain connects TRBV11-2 to TRBJ2-7; D unclear. Germline assignment: CDR1 SGHAT and CDR2 FQNNGV. This CDR3 has 13 amino acids. This CDR3 is CASSSPPSFEQYF. The CDR3 nucleotides are TGTGCCAGCAGCTCCCCCCCGTCCTTCGAGCAGTACTTC.

The chain recombines TRBV29-1 with TRBJ2-7; the D is unclear. Germline V lookup: CDR1 SQVTM, CDR2 ANQGSEA. The CDR3 sequence is 11 residues long. The V end lost 4 bases, the J end lost 3 bases, and 7 bases lay between the germline ends. In nucleotides, the CDR3 is TGCAGCGTTGTTCAAAACTACGAGCAGTACTTC. As protein: CSVVQNYEQYF.

In its sample, this clone was seen once. The chain uses TRBV6-1 and TRBJ1-1, with 7 bases identical to TRBD1. This CDR3 is 14 amino acids long. Germline values: CDR1 MNHNS, CDR2 SASEGT. J lost 1 base, V lost 4 bases, and 3 bases had no gene match. This chain's CDR3 is CASSGDRSNTEAFF. CDR3 coding DNA: TGTGCCAGCAGTGGGGACAGATCGAACACTGAAGCTTTCTTT.

The chain carries TRBV11-2 and TRBJ2-3, with D maybe TRBD2 (6 bases). This CDR3 has 14 amino acids. Trimming left V 2 bases short and J 6 bases short, with 12 bases between. Germline assignment: CDR1 SGHAT and CDR2 FQNNGV. DNA for the CDR3: TGTGCCAGCAGCTTAAGTCGGGGGTGGGATACGCAGTATTTT. Amino acids: CASSLSRGWDTQYF.

This clone was observed a few times. Other DNA sequences in the sample encode the same CDR3. This chain uses TRBV9 with TRBJ2-3, with 7 nucleotides matching TRBD2. CDR3 length: 15 amino acids. V was clipped by 4 bases and J by 2 bases; unmatched bases: 7. CDR1 and CDR2 (germline): SGDLS, YYNGEE. The CDR3 nucleotides read TGTGCCAGCAGCCCCCCGGCGGGGGACACAGATACGCAGTATTTT. It yields the protein CASSPPAGDTDTQYF.

V usage is TRBV2 and J usage is TRBJ2-3; TRBD2 agrees at 8 bases. V dropped 6 bases and J dropped 1; count of bases not matched to a gene: 3. The CDR3 is 14 residues long. The germline V gene has CDR1 SNHLY and CDR2 FYNNEI. CDR3: CASRFSGGTDTQYF. The CDR3 nucleotides read TGTGCCAGCAGATTTAGCGGGGGCACAGATACGCAGTATTTT.

The V call is TRBV5-1, the J call TRBJ1-6; D ambiguous. Deletions cut 1 base from V and 6 bases from J, with 11 bases between. Germline V gene data show CDR1 as SGHRS and CDR2 as YFSETQ. The CDR3 has 15 residues. The chain's CDR3 is CASSLTGEGNSPLHF. The DNA for the CDR3 is TGCGCCAGCAGCTTGACGGGAGAAGGTAATTCACCCCTCCACTTT. Full variable domain (rest looked up from reference TRBV5-1 and TRBJ1-6): KAGVTQTPRYLIKTRGQQVTLSCSPISGHRSVSWYQQTPGQGLQFLFEYFSETQRNKGNFPGRFSGRQFSNSRSEMNVSTLELGDSALYLCASSLTGEGNSPLHFGNGTRLTVT.

The V call is TRBV11-2, the J call TRBJ1-2; D uncertain. V shed 5 bases and J shed 1 base, with 17 bases lying between them. The CDR3 has 16 amino acids. Germline CDR1 SGHAT, CDR2 FQNNGV. For the CDR3, the DNA is TGTGCCAGCAGCACCCCCCGAGGCAAATTTAACTATGGCTACACCTTC. Protein sequence: CASSTPRGKFNYGYTF.

The genes are TRBV9 and TRBJ2-5; 8 bases are a match to TRBD2. V shed 4 bases and J 0 bases; nucleotides not matched to a gene: 8. Germline CDR1 is SGDLS and CDR2 is YYNGEE. The CDR3 loop spans 16 amino acids. The CDR3 DNA reads as TGTGCCAGCAGCACAGATCGGGGGGGGAACCAAGAGACCCAGTACTTC. Translating it yields CASSTDRGGNQETQYF. Complete variable domain (other parts from reference TRBV9 and TRBJ2-5): DSGVTQTPKHLITATGQRVTLRCSPRSGDLSVYWYQQSLDQGLQFLIQYYNGEERAKGNILERFSAQQFPDLHSELNLSSLELGDSALYFCASSTDRGGNQETQYFGPGTRLLVL.

In nucleotides, the CDR3 is TGTGCCAGCACCCCCCCTTGGACTAGCGGGGGGGCCTACGAGCAGTACTTC. Translation gives CASTPPWTSGGAYEQYF. This chain connects TRBV25-1 to TRBJ2-7; TRBD2 matches 15 bases. This CDR3 has 17 amino acids. V shed 7 bases, J shed 2 bases, and the junction held 9 bases outside the gene matches. Germline assignment: CDR1 MGHDK and CDR2 SYGVNS.

The J gene is TRBJ1-1, the V gene TRBV7-9; D is unresolved. V gave up 8 bases and J gave up 0 bases, with 7 bases separating them. This CDR3 is built from 12 residues. Germline CDR1 reads SEHNR; CDR2 reads FQNEAQ (reference sequence). In nucleotides, the CDR3 is TGTGCCAGCCGTAGAATGAACACTGAAGCTTTCTTT. Translated: CASRRMNTEAFF.

This chain uses TRBV28 with TRBJ2-1; 14 bases line up with TRBD2. The CDR3 is 16 amino acids. CDR1 and CDR2 from the germline V gene are MDHEN and SYDVKM. With 2 bases clipped from V and 9 bases from J, the junction kept 6 bases outside the gene matches. CDR3 sequence: CASSLMGLAGVAEQFF. DNA of the CDR3: TGTGCCAGCAGTTTAATGGGACTAGCGGGGGTTGCTGAGCAGTTCTTC.

This rearrangement joins TRBV5-6 to TRBJ1-1; D remains ambiguous. V was trimmed by 2 bases and J by 4 bases, leaving 9 bases between them. The CDR3 runs to 13 residues. Germline values: CDR1 SGHDT, CDR2 YYEEEE. In DNA, the CDR3 is TGTGCCAGCAGCTTTCCCGGGTCCACTGAAGCTTTCTTT. This gives the protein CASSFPGSTEAFF. Filled out from reference TRBV5-6 and TRBJ1-1, the complete variable domain reads DAGVTQSPTHLIKTRGQQVTLRCSPKSGHDTVSWYQQALGQGPQFIFQYYEEEERQRGNFPDRFSGHQFPNYSSELNVNALLLGDSALYLCASSFPGSTEAFFGQGTRLTVV.

The rearrangement links TRBV10-3 to TRBJ2-5; TRBD2 aligns across 13 bases. Trimming took 11 bases from V and 5 from J; bases not matched to a gene: 11. The CDR3 contains 15 residues. CDR1 and CDR2 (germline): ENHRY, SYGVKD. CDR3 DNA sequence: TGTGCCGAATGGGCGGGACTAGCGGGGTTGGAGACCCAGTACTTC. The encoded protein is CAEWAGLAGLETQYF.